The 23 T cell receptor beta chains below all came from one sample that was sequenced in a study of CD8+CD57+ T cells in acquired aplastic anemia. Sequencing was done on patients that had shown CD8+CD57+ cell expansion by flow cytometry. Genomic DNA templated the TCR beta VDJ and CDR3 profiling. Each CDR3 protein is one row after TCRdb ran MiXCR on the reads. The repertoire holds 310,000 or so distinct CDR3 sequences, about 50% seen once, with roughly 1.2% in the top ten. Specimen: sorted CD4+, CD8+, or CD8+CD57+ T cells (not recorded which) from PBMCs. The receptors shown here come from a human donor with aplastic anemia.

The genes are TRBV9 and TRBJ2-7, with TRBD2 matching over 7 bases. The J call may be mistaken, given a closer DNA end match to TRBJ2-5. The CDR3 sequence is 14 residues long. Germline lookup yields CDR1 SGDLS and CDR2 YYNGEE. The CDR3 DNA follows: TGTGCCAGCAGCTTTGGACTAGATGGAGAGACCCAGTACTTC. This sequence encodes CASSFGLDGETQYF.

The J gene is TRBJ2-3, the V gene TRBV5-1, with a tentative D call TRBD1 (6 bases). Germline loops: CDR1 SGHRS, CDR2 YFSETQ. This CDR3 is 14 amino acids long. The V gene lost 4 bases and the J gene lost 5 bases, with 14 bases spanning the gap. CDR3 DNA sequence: TGCGCCAGCAGCACCCCCTGGGGGCGAGATACGCAGTATTTT. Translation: CASSTPWGRDTQYF.

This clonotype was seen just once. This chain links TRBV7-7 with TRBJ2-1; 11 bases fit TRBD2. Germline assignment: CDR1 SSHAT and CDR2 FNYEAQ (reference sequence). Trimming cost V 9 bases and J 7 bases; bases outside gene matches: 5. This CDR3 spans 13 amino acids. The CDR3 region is CASTSGGLNEQFF. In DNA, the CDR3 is TGTGCCAGTACTAGCGGGGGATTAAATGAGCAGTTCTTC.

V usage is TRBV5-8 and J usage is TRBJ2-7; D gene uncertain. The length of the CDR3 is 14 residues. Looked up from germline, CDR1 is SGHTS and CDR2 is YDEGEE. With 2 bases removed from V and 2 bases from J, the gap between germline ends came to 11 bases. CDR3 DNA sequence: TGTGCCAGCAGCTTTGGCAGGCCCACCTACGAGCAGTACTTC. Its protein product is CASSFGRPTYEQYF.

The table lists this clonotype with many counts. The CDR3 region has the DNA TGCGCCAGCAGCCATAGGACCATATACCTCACAGATACGCAGTATTTT. Protein product: CASSHRTIYLTDTQYF. This chain joins TRBV4-1 and TRBJ2-3, with D unclear. This CDR3 comprises 16 residues. Germline V gene sequence: CDR1 MGHRA, CDR2 YSYEKL. V lost 3 bases and J lost 2, with 15 bases in between.

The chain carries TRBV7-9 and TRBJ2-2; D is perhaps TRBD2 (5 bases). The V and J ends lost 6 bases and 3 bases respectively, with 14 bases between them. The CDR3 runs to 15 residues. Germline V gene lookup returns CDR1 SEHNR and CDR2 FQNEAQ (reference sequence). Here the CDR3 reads CASRIETGYTGELFF. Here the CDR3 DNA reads TGTGCCAGCAGGATAGAGACGGGATACACCGGGGAGCTGTTTTTT.

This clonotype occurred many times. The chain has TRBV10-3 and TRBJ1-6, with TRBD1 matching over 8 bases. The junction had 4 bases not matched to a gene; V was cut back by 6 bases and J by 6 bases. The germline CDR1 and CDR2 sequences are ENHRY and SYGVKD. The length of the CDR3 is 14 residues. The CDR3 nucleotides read TGTGCCATCAGAGTGGACAGGGCTAATTCACCCCTCCACTTT. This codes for CAIRVDRANSPLHF.

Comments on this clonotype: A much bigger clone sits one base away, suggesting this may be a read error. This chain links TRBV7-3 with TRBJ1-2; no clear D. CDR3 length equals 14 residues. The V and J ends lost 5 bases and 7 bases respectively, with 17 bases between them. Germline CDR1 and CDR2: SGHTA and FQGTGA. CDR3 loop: CASSREPAGLGYTF. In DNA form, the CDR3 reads TGTGCCAGCAGCCGAGAACCGGCAGGTCTTGGCTACACCTTC. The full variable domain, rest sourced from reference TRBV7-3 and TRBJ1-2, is GAGVSQTPSNKVTEKGKYVELRCDPISGHTALYWYRQSLGQGPEFLIYFQGTGAADDSGLPNDRFFAVRPEGSVSTLKIQRTERGDSAVYLCASSREPAGLGYTFGSGTRLTVV.

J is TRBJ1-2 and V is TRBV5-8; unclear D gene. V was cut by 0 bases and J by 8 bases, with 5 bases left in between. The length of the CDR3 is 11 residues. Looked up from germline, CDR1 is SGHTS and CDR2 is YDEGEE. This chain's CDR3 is CASSLGVGYTF. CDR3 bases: TGTGCCAGCAGCTTGGGGGTGGGCTACACCTTC.

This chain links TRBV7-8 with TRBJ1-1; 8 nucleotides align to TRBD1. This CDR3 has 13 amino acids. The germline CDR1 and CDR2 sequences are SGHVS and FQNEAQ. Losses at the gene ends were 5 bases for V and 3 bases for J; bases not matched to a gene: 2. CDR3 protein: CASSGQGDTEAFF. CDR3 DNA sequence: TGTGCCAGCAGCGGACAGGGAGACACTGAAGCTTTCTTT.

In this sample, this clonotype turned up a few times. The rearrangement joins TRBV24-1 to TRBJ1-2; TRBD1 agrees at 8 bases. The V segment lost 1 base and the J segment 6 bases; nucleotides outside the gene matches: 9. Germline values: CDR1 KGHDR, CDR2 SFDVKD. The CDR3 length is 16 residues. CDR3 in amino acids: CATSDLDRGGDNGYTF. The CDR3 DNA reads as TGTGCCACCAGTGATTTAGACAGGGGCGGCGATAATGGCTACACCTTC.

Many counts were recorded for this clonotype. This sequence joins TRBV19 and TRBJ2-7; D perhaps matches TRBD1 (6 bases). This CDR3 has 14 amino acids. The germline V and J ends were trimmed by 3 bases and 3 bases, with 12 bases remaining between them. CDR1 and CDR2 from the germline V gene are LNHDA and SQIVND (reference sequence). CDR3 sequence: CASSISTGNYEQYF. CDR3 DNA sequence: TGTGCCAGTAGTATCTCAACAGGGAACTACGAGCAGTACTTC.

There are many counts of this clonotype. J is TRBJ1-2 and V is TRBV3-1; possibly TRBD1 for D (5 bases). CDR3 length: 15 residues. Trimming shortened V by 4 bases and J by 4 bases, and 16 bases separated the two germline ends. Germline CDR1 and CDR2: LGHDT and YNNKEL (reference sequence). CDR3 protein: CASSLLVQGGYGYTF. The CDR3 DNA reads TGTGCCAGCAGCCTACTGGTCCAGGGCGGCTATGGCTACACCTTC.

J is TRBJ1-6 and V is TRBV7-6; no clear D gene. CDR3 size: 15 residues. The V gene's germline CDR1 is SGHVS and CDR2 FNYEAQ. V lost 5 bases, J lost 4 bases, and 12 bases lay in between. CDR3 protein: CASSPGSSYNSPLHF. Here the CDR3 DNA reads TGTGCCAGCAGCCCAGGCTCGTCTTATAATTCACCCCTCCACTTT.

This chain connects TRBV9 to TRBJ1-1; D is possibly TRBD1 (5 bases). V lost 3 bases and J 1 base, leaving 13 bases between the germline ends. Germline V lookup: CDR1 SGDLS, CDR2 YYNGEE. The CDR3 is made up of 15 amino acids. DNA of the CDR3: TGTGCCAGCAGCGCCTTGTCTGGGGGGAACACTGAAGCTTTCTTT. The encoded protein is CASSALSGGNTEAFF.

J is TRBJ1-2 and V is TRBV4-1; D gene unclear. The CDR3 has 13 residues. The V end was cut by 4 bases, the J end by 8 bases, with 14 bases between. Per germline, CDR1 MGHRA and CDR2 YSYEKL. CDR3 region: CASSPTGIEGYTF. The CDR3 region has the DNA TGCGCCAGCAGCCCTACCGGCATAGAAGGCTACACCTTC.

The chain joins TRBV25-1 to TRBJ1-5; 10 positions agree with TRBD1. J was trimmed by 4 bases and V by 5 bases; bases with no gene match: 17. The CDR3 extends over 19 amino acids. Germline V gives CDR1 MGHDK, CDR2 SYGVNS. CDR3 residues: CASSPSDRGWEIWNQPQHF. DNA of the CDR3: TGTGCCAGCAGTCCCTCGGACAGGGGGTGGGAAATTTGGAATCAGCCCCAGCATTTT.

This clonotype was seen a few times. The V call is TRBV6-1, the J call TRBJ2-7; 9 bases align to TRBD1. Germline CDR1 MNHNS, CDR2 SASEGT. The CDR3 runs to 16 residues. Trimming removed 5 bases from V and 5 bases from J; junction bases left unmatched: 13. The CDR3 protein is CASSRIGQGRENEQYF. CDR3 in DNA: TGTGCCAGCAGTCGAATCGGACAGGGGCGGGAGAACGAGCAGTACTTC.

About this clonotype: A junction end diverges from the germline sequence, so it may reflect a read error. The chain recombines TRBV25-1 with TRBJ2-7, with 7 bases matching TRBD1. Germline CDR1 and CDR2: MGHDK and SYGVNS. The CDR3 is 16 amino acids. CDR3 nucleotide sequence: TGTGCCAGCAGTCCTTCTTACCGGGACAGTCCCTACGTGCAGTACTTC. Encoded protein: CASSPSYRDSPYVQYF.

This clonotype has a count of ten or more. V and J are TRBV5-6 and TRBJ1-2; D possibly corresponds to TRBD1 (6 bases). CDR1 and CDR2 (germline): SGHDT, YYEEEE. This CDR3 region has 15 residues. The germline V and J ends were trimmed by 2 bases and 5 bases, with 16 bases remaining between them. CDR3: CASSFSAGASYGYTF. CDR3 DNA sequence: TGTGCCAGCAGCTTTTCCGCAGGGGCTAGTTATGGCTACACCTTC.

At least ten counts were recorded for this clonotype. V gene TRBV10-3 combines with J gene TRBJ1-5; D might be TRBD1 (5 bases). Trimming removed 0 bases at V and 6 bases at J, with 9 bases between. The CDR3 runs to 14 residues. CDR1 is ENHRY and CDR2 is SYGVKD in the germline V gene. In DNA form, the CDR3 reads TGTGCCATCAGTGAGTCGGTTAGGGGTCAGCCCCAGCATTTT. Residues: CAISESVRGQPQHF.

CDR3 bases: TGTGCCACCAGTGAAAACAGGGGGGCGGATACGCAGTATTTT. This encodes CATSENRGADTQYF. V usage is TRBV24-1 and J usage is TRBJ2-3; TRBD1 matches 8 bases. The V segment lost 4 bases and the J segment 6 bases; nucleotides outside the gene matches: 5. The CDR3 totals 14 residues. Looked up from germline, CDR1 is KGHDR and CDR2 is SFDVKD.

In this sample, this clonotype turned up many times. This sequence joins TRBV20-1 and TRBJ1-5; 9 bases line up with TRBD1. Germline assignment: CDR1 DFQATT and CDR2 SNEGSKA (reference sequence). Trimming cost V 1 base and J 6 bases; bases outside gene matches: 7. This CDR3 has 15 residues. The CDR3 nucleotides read TGCAGTGCTAGAGCGACAACAGGGGGCTTTCAGCCCCAGCATTTT. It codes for CSARATTGGFQPQHF.